These 21 T cell receptor beta chains originate from one sample sequenced in a study of CD8+ T cells in alopecia areata. The treatment was: oral pan-JAK inhibitor, 5-10 mg twice daily. Reverse transcription of extracted RNA yielded cDNA, which provided the sequencing template. Measured with immunoSEQ multiplex PCR; TCRdb has only the in-frame clones, and not every one. The sample lists roughly 73,000 clones; around 30% were seen once. Sequenced here: CD8+ T cells sorted from blood, sampled at week 4, from a patient treated with tofacitinib. The receptors derive from a human donor with alopecia areata.

This clone was observed a handful of times. The rearrangement uses TRBV29-1 and TRBJ2-7; TRBD1 aligns across 7 bases. The junction had 5 bases not matched to a gene; V was cut back by 7 bases and J by 5 bases. The CDR3 is 11 residues long. Germline V gives CDR1 SQVTM, CDR2 ANQGSEA. The CDR3 DNA follows: TGCAGCGGTACAGGGGCCAACGAGCAGTACTTC. This translates into CSGTGANEQYF.

This chain links TRBV23-1 with TRBJ1-4; maybe TRBD1 (6 bases). TRBV23-1 is classed as an ORF, of uncertain function. CDR3 length equals 16 residues. V was cut by 9 bases and J by 5 bases, with 22 bases left in between. The CDR3 is CARTHQRGGQNEKLFF. The CDR3 DNA is TGCGCCAGGACACACCAAAGAGGGGGTCAAAATGAAAAACTGTTTTTT.

V usage is TRBV9 and J usage is TRBJ1-3; D is unclear. Trimming took 0 bases from V and 4 from J, leaving 5 bases between them. Germline V gives CDR1 SGDLS, CDR2 YYNGEE. CDR3 size: 13 residues. This CDR3 reads CASSVDGGNTIYF. CDR3 DNA sequence: TGTGCCAGCAGCGTAGATGGGGGAAACACCATATATTTT. The whole variable domain, remainder taken from reference TRBV9 and TRBJ1-3, is DSGVTQTPKHLITATGQRVTLRCSPRSGDLSVYWYQQSLDQGLQFLIQYYNGEERAKGNILERFSAQQFPDLHSELNLSSLELGDSALYFCASSVDGGNTIYFGEGSWLTVV.

This chain connects TRBV11-2 to TRBJ2-7; TRBD2 matches at 13 bases. This CDR3 spans 17 amino acids. The V gene's germline CDR1 is SGHAT and CDR2 FQNNGV. V was clipped by 0 bases and J by 3 bases; unmatched bases: 5. CDR3 in amino acids: CASSLDPTSGRFYEQYF. DNA of the CDR3: TGTGCCAGCAGCTTAGACCCGACTAGCGGGAGGTTCTACGAGCAGTACTTC.

The V call is TRBV28, the J call TRBJ2-3; tentatively, D is TRBD2 (6 bases). CDR1 and CDR2 (germline): MDHEN, SYDVKM. This CDR3 comprises 16 residues. Deletions cut 2 bases from V and 2 bases from J, with 14 bases between. This chain's CDR3 is CASSLLSGRATDTQYF. Here the CDR3 DNA reads TGTGCCAGCAGTTTACTAAGCGGGCGTGCCACAGATACGCAGTATTTT. Full variable domain (remainder filled in from reference TRBV28 and TRBJ2-3): DVKVTQSSRYLVKRTGEKVFLECVQDMDHENMFWYRQDPGLGLRLIYFSYDVKMKEKGDIPEGYSVSREKKERFSLILESASTNQTSMYLCASSLLSGRATDTQYFGPGTRLTVL.

This sequence joins TRBV9 and TRBJ2-5; TRBD2 aligns across 8 bases. The junction had 1 base not matched to a gene; V was cut back by 3 bases and J by 0 bases. Germline CDR1 reads SGDLS; CDR2 reads YYNGEE. The CDR3 runs 14 residues. The CDR3 coding sequence is TGTGCCAGCAGCGGTAGCGGGAACCAAGAGACCCAGTACTTC. Translating gives CASSGSGNQETQYF.

The gene calls are TRBV30 and TRBJ2-1; no reliable D call. Germline-derived CDR1 and CDR2 are GTSNPN and SVGIG (reference sequence). This CDR3 has 16 amino acids. V lost 3 bases and J lost 4, with 19 bases in between. In DNA form, the CDR3 reads TGTGCCTGGAGGTCTAACCGGCCCCCCCCGTACAATGAGCAGTTCTTC. Protein product: CAWRSNRPPPYNEQFF.

A note on this clone: Other DNA sequences in the same sample also yield this CDR3. The DNA of the CDR3 is TGCAGCGTGCTGCAGGGATCTGAAGCTTTCTTT. Its protein product is CSVLQGSEAFF. The rearrangement links TRBV29-1 to TRBJ1-1; D is perhaps TRBD1 (5 bases). CDR3 length equals 11 residues. Germline V gene lookup returns CDR1 SQVTM and CDR2 ANQGSEA. V shed 6 bases and J shed 6 bases, with 11 bases lying between them.

Ten or more counts support this clone. The chain employs TRBV4-3 and TRBJ1-1, with D unresolved. V was shortened by 6 bases and J by 1 base, with 6 bases between the two germline ends. The CDR3 is 12 amino acids. Germline V gene data show CDR1 as LGHNA and CDR2 as YSLEER. CDR3 in DNA: TGCGCCAGCAGTTCCCCGAACACTGAAGCTTTCTTT. Its translation: CASSSPNTEAFF.

J is TRBJ1-1 and V is TRBV5-6; D gene ambiguous. Germline V gives CDR1 SGHDT, CDR2 YYEEEE. V shed 0 bases and J shed 8 bases, with 8 bases lying between them. CDR3 length: 12 amino acids. The CDR3 sequence is CASSLGPIEAFF. The DNA for the CDR3 is TGTGCCAGCAGCTTGGGGCCCATCGAAGCTTTCTTT. Using reference TRBV5-6 and TRBJ1-1 for the parts outside the CDR3, the full variable domain is DAGVTQSPTHLIKTRGQQVTLRCSPKSGHDTVSWYQQALGQGPQFIFQYYEEEERQRGNFPDRFSGHQFPNYSSELNVNALLLGDSALYLCASSLGPIEAFFGQGTRLTVV.

J is TRBJ1-2 and V is TRBV25-1; D possibly corresponds to TRBD1 (5 bases). The V gene lost 3 bases and the J gene lost 2 bases, with 13 bases spanning the gap. The CDR3 is made up of 15 amino acids. The germline V gene encodes CDR1 MGHDK and CDR2 SYGVNS. The CDR3 protein is CASSDPLSGNYGYTF. CDR3 nucleotides: TGTGCCAGCAGTGATCCTCTGTCAGGGAACTATGGCTACACCTTC.

This clone has just a few counts. The sample contains more than one DNA sequence encoding this CDR3. The rearrangement links TRBV29-1 to TRBJ1-2; a weak D match, TRBD1 (5 bases). CDR1 SQVTM and CDR2 ANQGSEA come from the germline V gene. V gave up 5 bases and J gave up 4 bases, with 8 bases separating them. The CDR3 has 11 residues. Here the CDR3 reads CSVPGGYGYTF. The CDR3 DNA sequence: TGCAGCGTTCCCGGGGGCTATGGCTACACCTTC. Full variable domain (rest looked up from reference TRBV29-1 and TRBJ1-2): SAVISQKPSRDICQRGTSLTIQCQVDSQVTMMFWYRQQPGQSLTLIATANQGSEATYESGFVIDKFPISRPNLTFSTLTVSNMSPEDSSIYLCSVPGGYGYTFGSGTRLTVV.

Only a few counts were recorded for this clone. The V gene is TRBV29-1, the J gene TRBJ1-1; D is perhaps TRBD1 (5 bases). CDR1 is SQVTM and CDR2 is ANQGSEA in the germline V gene. Trimming took 3 bases from V and 3 from J, leaving 8 bases between them. The CDR3 runs to 12 residues. CDR3 nucleotides: TGCAGCGTTGATATGGGGGACACTGAAGCTTTCTTT. Translating it yields CSVDMGDTEAFF.

This clone was counted ten times or more. This chain uses TRBV27 with TRBJ2-3; D ambiguous. Trimming stripped 3 bases from V and 4 bases from J, with 5 bases between. This CDR3 contains 12 residues. Germline lookup yields CDR1 MNHEY and CDR2 SMNVEV (reference sequence). The CDR3 DNA reads as TGTGCCAGCAGTTTCGCAGCAGATACGCAGTATTTT. This translates into CASSFAADTQYF.

This clone has just a few counts. The genes are TRBV29-1 and TRBJ2-3; D unresolved. CDR1 and CDR2 from the germline V gene are SQVTM and ANQGSEA. This CDR3 comprises 13 residues. V was clipped by 1 base and J by 0 bases, with 5 bases between them. CDR3 sequence: CSVEGDSTDTQYF. The DNA for the CDR3 is TGCAGCGTTGAAGGTGACAGCACAGATACGCAGTATTTT.

The chain has TRBV30 and TRBJ2-2, with a weak D call TRBD2 (5 bases). With 5 bases removed from V and 8 bases from J, the gap between germline ends came to 6 bases. CDR1 GTSNPN and CDR2 SVGIG come from the germline V gene (reference sequence). This CDR3 comprises 10 residues. This CDR3 reads CAWSGGELFF. The CDR3 DNA reads TGTGCCTGGTCGGGAGGGGAGCTGTTTTTT.

The table lists this clone with a few counts. The chain joins TRBV5-4 to TRBJ2-2, with no clear D. The V and J ends lost 6 bases and 3 bases respectively, with 15 bases between them. The CDR3 extends over 15 amino acids. Looked up from germline, CDR1 is SGHNT and CDR2 is YYREEE (reference sequence). The CDR3 sequence is CASIPRFSDTGELFF. The CDR3 bases are TGTGCCAGCATCCCGAGATTCTCCGACACCGGGGAGCTGTTTTTT. The full variable domain, with the rest looked up from reference TRBV5-4 and TRBJ2-2, is ETGVTQSPTHLIKTRGQQVTLRCSSQSGHNTVSWYQQALGQGPQFIFQYYREEENGRGNFPPRFSGLQFPNYSSELNVNALELDDSALYLCASIPRFSDTGELFFGEGSRLTVL.

This clone was seen more than once but under ten times. The V and J genes are TRBV2 and TRBJ1-2, with no clear D. V was clipped by 6 bases and J by 4 bases, with 12 bases between them. Germline V gene data show CDR1 as SNHLY and CDR2 as FYNNEI. The CDR3 runs to 13 residues. The CDR3 reads CASRDRTAYGYTF. CDR3 nucleotides: TGTGCCAGCAGAGACCGGACGGCCTATGGCTACACCTTC.

This clone was counted between two and nine times. DNA of the CDR3: TGTGCCAGCAGCTTCGGGAGGGACGGCTCCTACGAGCAGTACTTC. This translates into CASSFGRDGSYEQYF. The gene calls are TRBV13 and TRBJ2-7; TRBD2 aligns across 8 bases. Germline V lookup: CDR1 PRHDT, CDR2 FYEKMQ (reference sequence). This CDR3 region has 15 residues. V lost 3 bases to trimming and J lost 0 bases; unmatched junction nucleotides: 4.

The rearrangement uses TRBV7-8 and TRBJ2-2; 8 bases map to TRBD2. The germline V gene has CDR1 SGHVS and CDR2 FQNEAQ. Trimming at V came to 3 bases and at J to 0 bases, leaving 6 bases not matched to a gene. The length of the CDR3 is 17 residues. The CDR3 region has the DNA TGTGCCAGCAGCTTCCCAAGCGGGAGCGCGAACACCGGGGAGCTGTTTTTT. Translating it yields CASSFPSGSANTGELFF.

This chain uses TRBV29-1 with TRBJ2-5; 7 positions agree with TRBD2. The J call is doubtful: the DNA matches TRBJ2-7 better. The CDR3 has 15 amino acids. The germline V gene has CDR1 SQVTM and CDR2 ANQGSEA. As DNA, the CDR3 is TGCAGCGCCCTACTGGTTAGCGGGCCCTCCTACGAGCAGTACTTC. Protein: CSALLVSGPSYEQYF.